The source of this T cell receptor (beta chain) is a study of shared clonotypes between healthy human individuals. Trimming left V 0 bases short and J 0 bases short, with 10 bases between. From germline, CDR1 is MGHRA and CDR2 YSYEKL. The CDR3 runs 16 residues. Sequenced by immunoSEQ multiplex PCR; TCRdb stores in-frame clones only, minus some. The table includes millions of clones, over 85% detected once. Sequenced material: naive CD4+ T cells sorted from blood. Subset reported: CD45RA+ positively selected. This chain joins TRBV4-1 and TRBJ2-3, with D uncertain. This sequence was found in a man in his late teens or twenties in good health. CDR3 in DNA: TGCGCCAGCAGCCAAGATTCGGGTACGAGCACAGATACGCAGTATTTT. Its protein is CASSQDSGTSTDTQYF.